This record covers a single T cell receptor (beta chain). Its antigen is unidentified. Amplification used 60 Vbeta primers and 13 Jbeta primers. TCRdb keeps only in-frame clones here, not all; method: immunoSEQ multiplex PCR. The data contain 130,000 or so clones, approximately 82% of them singletons. This record belongs to a study of cytomegalovirus exposure and HLA in healthy donors. Overall study results and limits: Reports state that TCR beta sequences accurately predicted most subjects' HLA-A and HLA-B alleles. Later, an analysis showed that TCR beta chains associated with HLA were more clonally expanded than others that were equally common. The study labeled approximately 150 TCR beta chains cytomegalovirus-associated.

V trimming: 3 bases; J trimming: 4 bases; junction bases outside the gene matches: 5. The CDR3 totals 15 residues. Germline assignment: CDR1 SEHNR and CDR2 FQNEAQ (reference sequence). The chain has TRBV7-9 and TRBJ2-3; TRBD2 agrees at 9 bases. The TCR was taken from a man between 18 and 35 years old in good health and CMV-seropositive. Sequencing used PBMCs. CDR3 nucleotide sequence: TGTGCCAGCAGCTTCGGACTAGCGAGCCCAGATACGCAGTATTTT. It translates to CASSFGLASPDTQYF.